Listed here are 2 T cell receptor beta chains from one sample, sequenced in a study of blood T cell repertoires in COVID-19. Here immunoSEQ multiplex PCR was the method, and the copy in TCRdb shows in-frame clones only, minus some. The sample shows 150,000 to 160,000 clones, approximately 90% of them seen only once. Sequencing used peripheral blood. These receptors came from a woman between 40 and 50 years old with acute or convalescent COVID-19.

V is TRBV11-1 and J is TRBJ1-1; TRBD1 might be the D (5 bases). This CDR3 has 14 residues. Germline V gene lookup returns CDR1 SGHAT and CDR2 FQDESV (reference sequence). Trimming shortened V by 3 bases and J by 3 bases, and 11 bases separated the two germline ends. CDR3 in DNA: TGTGCCAGCAGCTTGTTGCAGGGATACACTGAAGCTTTCTTT. Protein: CASSLLQGYTEAFF.

The genes are TRBV28 and TRBJ1-2; D might be TRBD1 (6 bases). Germline V lookup: CDR1 MDHEN, CDR2 SYDVKM. The CDR3 contains 13 residues. Trimming left V 10 bases short and J 6 bases short, with 18 bases between. This CDR3 reads CATPRRGGHGYTF. The CDR3 coding sequence is TGTGCCACCCCGCGAAGGGGGGGACATGGCTACACCTTC.